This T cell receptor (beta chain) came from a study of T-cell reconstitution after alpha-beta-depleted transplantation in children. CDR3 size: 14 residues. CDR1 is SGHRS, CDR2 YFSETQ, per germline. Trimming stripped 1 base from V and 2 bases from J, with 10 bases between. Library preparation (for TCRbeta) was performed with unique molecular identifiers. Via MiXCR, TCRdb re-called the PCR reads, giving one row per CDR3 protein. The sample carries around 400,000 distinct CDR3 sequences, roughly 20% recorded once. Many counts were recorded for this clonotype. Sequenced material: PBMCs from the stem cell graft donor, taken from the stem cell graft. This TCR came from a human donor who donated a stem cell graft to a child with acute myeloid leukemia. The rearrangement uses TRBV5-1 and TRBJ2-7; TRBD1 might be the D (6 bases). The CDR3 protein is CASSLTGTAYEQYF. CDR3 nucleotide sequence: TGCGCCAGCAGCTTGACAGGGACCGCCTACGAGCAGTACTTC.